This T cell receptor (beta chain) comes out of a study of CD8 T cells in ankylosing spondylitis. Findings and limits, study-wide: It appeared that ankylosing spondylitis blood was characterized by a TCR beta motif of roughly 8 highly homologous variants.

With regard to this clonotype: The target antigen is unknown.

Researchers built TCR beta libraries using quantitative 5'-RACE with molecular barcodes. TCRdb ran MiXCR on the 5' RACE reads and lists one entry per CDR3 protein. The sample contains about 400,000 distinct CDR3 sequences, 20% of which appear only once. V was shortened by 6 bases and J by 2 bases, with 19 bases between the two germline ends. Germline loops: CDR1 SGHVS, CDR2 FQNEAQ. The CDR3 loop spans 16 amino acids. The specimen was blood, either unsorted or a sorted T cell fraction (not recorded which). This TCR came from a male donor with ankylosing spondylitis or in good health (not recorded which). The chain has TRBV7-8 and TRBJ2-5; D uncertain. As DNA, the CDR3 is TGTGCCAGCAGACGGACGGAAAGCGAATTACAAGAGACCCAGTACTTC. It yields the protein CASRRTESELQETQYF.